Listed below are T cell receptor beta chains from one sample, sequenced in a study of T cells in Graves' hyperthyroidism and ophthalmopathy. A single record per CDR3 protein comes from TCRdb applying MiXCR to the multiplex PCR reads. The table shows fewer than 700,000 distinct CDR3 sequences, with approximately 17% occurring only once. The sequenced sample was blood. These receptor sequences come from a woman between 18 and 29 years old with Graves' ophthalmopathy. Both conserved end residues are part of each CDR3. D genes are given only for firm matches. Not every row has a clone size; where given, it reads once, few, many or a size class.

>many|TRBJ2-7|TRBV20-1|NA
CSATGNIAETYEQYF
TGCAGTGCTACAGGGAACATAGCGGAAACCTACGAGCAGTACTTC
>NA|TRBJ1-3|TRBV28|NA
CASSLGLTLSGNTVYF
TGTGCCAGCAGTTTGGGACTGACACTATCTGGAAACACCGTATATTTT
>NA|TRBJ2-2|TRBV4-2|NA
CASSQGLGGTGELFF
TGTGCCAGCAGCCAAGGACTAGGGGGGACCGGGGAGCTGTTTTTT
>many|TRBJ2-1|TRBV29-1|TRBD2
CSVEWTSGIGNEQFF
TGCAGCGTTGAATGGACTAGCGGGATAGGGAATGAGCAGTTCTTC
>NA|TRBJ2-5|TRBV19|NA
CASSRRGGTVAETQYF
TGTGCCAGTAGTAGAAGGGGCGGGACAGTGGCGGAGACCCAGTACTTC
>many|TRBJ1-1|TRBV6-1|NA
CASSRGSGNTEAFF
TGTGCCAGCAGTAGGGGGTCCGGGAACACTGAAGCTTTCTTT
>many|TRBJ1-1|TRBV7-9|TRBD1
CASSSPQGGNTEAFF
TGTGCCAGCAGCTCGCCTCAGGGGGGGAACACTGAAGCTTTCTTT
>NA|TRBJ1-4|TRBV20-1|NA
CSAGQKTGSTNEKLFF
TGCAGTGCAGGCCAAAAGACGGGGTCAACTAATGAAAAACTGTTTTTT
>NA|TRBJ2-1|TRBV6-1|TRBD1
CASRTGTVSYNEQFF
TGTGCCAGCAGGACCGGGACAGTATCATACAATGAGCAGTTCTTC
>many|TRBJ1-1|TRBV2|TRBD1
CASGGQPNTEAFF
TGTGCCAGCGGGGGACAGCCGAACACTGAAGCTTTCTTT
>NA|TRBJ1-5|TRBV7-9|TRBD1
CASSDNRGMGNQPQHF
TGTGCCAGCAGCGATAACAGGGGGATGGGCAATCAGCCCCAGCATTTT
>NA|TRBJ2-1|TRBV4-3|NA
CASSQGTVEQFF
TGCGCCAGCAGCCAAGGGACGGTTGAGCAGTTCTTC
>NA|TRBJ1-4|TRBV2|TRBD1
CASSVRQGGSTNEKLFF
TGTGCCAGCAGTGTTCGACAGGGCGGTAGCACTAATGAAAAACTGTTTTTT
>NA|TRBJ1-5|TRBV28|NA
CASSLKSQPQHF
TGTGCCAGCAGTTTAAAGAGTCAGCCCCAGCATTTT
>many|TRBJ2-5|TRBV28|TRBD1
CASSSRRDSQETQYF
TGTGCCAGCAGTTCCCGTCGGGACAGCCAAGAGACCCAGTACTTC
>many|TRBJ2-7|TRBV20-1|NA
CSAREAFGEQYF
TGCAGTGCTAGAGAGGCCTTCGGCGAGCAGTACTTC
>NA|TRBJ2-3|TRBV10-3|NA
CAISDAGGPLDTQYF
TGTGCCATCAGTGACGCTGGGGGGCCCTTAGATACGCAGTATTTT
>NA|TRBJ1-1|TRBV13|NA
CASSLGVGAGEAFF
TGTGCCAGCAGCTTGGGGGTAGGGGCAGGGGAAGCTTTCTTT
>many|TRBJ1-5|TRBV30|NA
CAWSVVGGPQHF
TGTGCCTGGAGTGTCGTAGGGGGACCCCAGCATTTT
>NA|TRBJ1-2|TRBV20-1|NA
CSAIRLNYGYTF
TGCAGTGCTATCAGGTTGAACTATGGCTACACCTTC
>NA|TRBJ1-2|TRBV20-1|NA
CSARVRARVYGYTF
TGCAGTGCTAGAGTCCGAGCGAGGGTCTATGGCTACACCTTC
>NA|TRBJ1-2|TRBV4-1|NA
CASSQVSIVMGGYTF
TGCGCCAGCAGCCAAGTCAGTATAGTAATGGGTGGCTACACCTTC
>few|TRBJ1-6|TRBV30|NA
CAWKAQNSPLHF
TGTGCCTGGAAAGCACAAAATTCACCCCTCCACTTT
>many|TRBJ1-2|TRBV6-2/TRBV6-3|NA
CASSPRRGDGPYGYTF
TGTGCCAGCAGCCCTCGGCGGGGTGACGGACCCTATGGCTACACCTTC
>few|TRBJ2-7|TRBV7-9|TRBD1
CASSVPGQGNEQYF
TGTGCCAGCAGCGTCCCGGGACAGGGTAACGAGCAGTACTTC
>NA|TRBJ1-2|TRBV11-2|NA
CASTLVSGAHYGYTF
TGTGCCAGTACTCTCGTCTCGGGGGCCCACTATGGCTACACCTTC
>NA|TRBJ2-7|TRBV7-9|NA
CASSFSPTVGEQYF
TGTGCCAGCAGCTTTAGCCCGACAGTAGGCGAGCAGTACTTC
>few|TRBJ2-5|TRBV10-3|TRBD2
CAISDSLAGGYKETQYF
TGTGCCATCAGTGACTCCCTAGCGGGGGGTTATAAAGAGACCCAGTACTTC
>few|TRBJ1-2|TRBV19|NA
CASSMNGYGYTF
TGTGCCAGTAGTATGAACGGCTATGGCTACACCTTC
>few|TRBJ1-1|TRBV6-2/TRBV6-3|NA
CASSYTGTSEAEAFF
TGTGCCAGCAGTTACACCGGGACCAGCGAGGCTGAAGCTTTCTTT
>NA|TRBJ2-1|TRBV29-1|TRBD2
CSVEDPGTTNYNEQFF
TGCAGCGTTGAAGATCCCGGGACTACCAACTACAATGAGCAGTTCTTC
>many|TRBJ1-1|TRBV10-3|NA
CAISPGVMNTEAFF
TGTGCCATCAGCCCAGGGGTAATGAACACTGAAGCTTTCTTT
>many|TRBJ2-1|TRBV28|NA
CASSSRESSYNEQFF
TGTGCCAGCAGTTCCCGGGAAAGCTCCTACAATGAGCAGTTCTTC
>many|TRBJ2-1|TRBV2|NA
CASSEDGGRYNEQFF
TGTGCCAGCAGTGAGGATGGGGGAAGGTACAATGAGCAGTTCTTC
>few|TRBJ1-5|TRBV7-8|NA
CASSPDNQPQHF
TGTGCCAGCAGCCCAGACAATCAGCCCCAGCATTTT
>few|TRBJ2-3|TRBV27|TRBD2
CASSLSTSGGTDTQYF
TGTGCCAGCAGTTTATCGACTAGCGGGGGCACAGATACGCAGTATTTT
>NA|TRBJ2-3|TRBV27|TRBD2
CASSLLGTSGSKVDTQYF
TGTGCCAGCAGTTTATTGGGGACTAGCGGGAGTAAGGTAGATACGCAGTATTTT
>NA|TRBJ2-5|TRBV5-6|TRBD2
CASSYGLAEEETQYF
TGTGCCAGCAGCTACGGACTAGCGGAAGAAGAGACCCAGTACTTC
>few|TRBJ2-1|TRBV11-2|TRBD2
CASSLKSGGLGEQFF
TGTGCCAGCAGCTTAAAGAGCGGGGGTTTGGGTGAGCAGTTCTTC
>few|TRBJ2-7|TRBV27|TRBD1
CASSSDRVFEQYF
TGTGCCAGCAGTTCGGACAGGGTGTTCGAGCAGTACTTC
>many|TRBJ2-7|TRBV28|NA
CASGDREAGEQYF
TGTGCCAGCGGAGACAGGGAAGCGGGCGAGCAGTACTTC
>NA|TRBJ1-5|TRBV20-1|TRBD1
CSAGGGRFNQPQHF
TGCAGTGCAGGAGGGGGCCGTTTCAATCAGCCCCAGCATTTT
>many|TRBJ1-5|TRBV2|NA
CASSGSRSNQPQHF
TGTGCCAGCAGCGGATCTAGGAGCAATCAGCCCCAGCATTTT
>few|TRBJ2-7|TRBV7-2|NA
CASSLSGQRSSYEQYF
TGTGCCAGCAGCTTAAGCGGACAGAGGAGCTCCTACGAGCAGTACTTC
>many|TRBJ1-6|TRBV20-1|TRBD1
CSAIGTVNSPLHF
TGCAGTGCTATTGGGACAGTGAATTCACCCCTCCACTTT
>few|TRBJ1-3|TRBV4-1|NA
CASSTLRGGSGNTIYF
TGCGCCAGCAGCACACTAAGGGGGGGCTCTGGAAACACCATATATTTT
>few|TRBJ2-7|TRBV7-6|TRBD2
CASSLFRAGADHEQYF
TGTGCCAGCAGCTTATTCCGGGCGGGAGCGGACCACGAGCAGTACTTC
>many|TRBJ2-5|TRBV12-3/TRBV12-4|NA
CASSLSLGPPETQYF
TGTGCCAGCAGTTTAAGTTTAGGGCCTCCAGAGACCCAGTACTTC